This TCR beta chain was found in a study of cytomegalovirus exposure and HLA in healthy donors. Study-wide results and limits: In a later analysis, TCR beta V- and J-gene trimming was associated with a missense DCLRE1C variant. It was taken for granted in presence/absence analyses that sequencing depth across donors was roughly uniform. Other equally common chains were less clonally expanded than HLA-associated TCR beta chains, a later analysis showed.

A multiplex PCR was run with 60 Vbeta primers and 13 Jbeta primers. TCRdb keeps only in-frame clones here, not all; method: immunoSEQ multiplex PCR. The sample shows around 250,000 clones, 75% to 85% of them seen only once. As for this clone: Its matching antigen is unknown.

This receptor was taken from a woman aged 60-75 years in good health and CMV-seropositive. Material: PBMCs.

This CDR3 is CASSIHKNTGELFF. The DNA of the CDR3 is TGTGCCAGTAGTATCCACAAAAACACCGGGGAGCTGTTTTTT. V is TRBV19 and J is TRBJ2-2; D not certain. The germline V gene encodes CDR1 LNHDA and CDR2 SQIVND (reference sequence). With 3 bases removed from V and 2 bases from J, the gap between germline ends came to 7 bases. This CDR3 has 14 residues.